The rows below give T cell receptor beta chains drawn from one sample of a study of PD-1 and CTLA-4 blockade in melanoma. Sequenced by immunoSEQ multiplex PCR; TCRdb stores in-frame clones only, minus some. The sample yields tens of thousands of clones, 85% to 95% seen once. The sample consisted of CD8+ T cells from peripheral blood, taken from a patient given anti-PD-1 treatment. The source of these receptors is a human donor with melanoma. Each CDR3 is given with its conserved first and last residue. The order of the fields is clone size, V gene, D gene, J gene, CDR3 DNA, CDR3 protein. D genes are given only for firm matches. Size is stated for part of the rows, as once, few or many counts, or as a class when the clone is expanded.

size: -; V: TRBV30; D: -; J: TRBJ1-1; DNA: TGTGCCTGGAATACAGGGCACACTGAAGCTTTCTTT; CDR3: CAWNTGHTEAFF
size: -; V: TRBV6-5; D: -; J: TRBJ2-5; DNA: TGTGCCAGCCCTCGTCAGGGTTCCTGGGAGACCCAGTACTTC; CDR3: CASPRQGSWETQYF
size: -; V: TRBV2; D: -; J: TRBJ2-1; DNA: TGTGCCAGCACCTTAGAGACGGACGGTGAGCAGTTCTTC; CDR3: CASTLETDGEQFF
size: once; V: TRBV27; D: -; J: TRBJ1-1; DNA: TGTGCCAGCAGTTTAGGATGGGCAGGGAGGACTGAAGCTTTCTTT; CDR3: CASSLGWAGRTEAFF
size: -; V: TRBV6-5; D: -; J: TRBJ1-2; DNA: TGTGCCAGCAGTTACTCCGGGACTAACTATGGCTACACCTTC; CDR3: CASSYSGTNYGYTF
size: -; V: TRBV6-5; D: TRBD2; J: TRBJ2-3; DNA: TGTGCCAGCAGTTACCTAGCGGGGGGGCCAGCAGATACGCAGTATTTT; CDR3: CASSYLAGGPADTQYF
size: -; V: TRBV29-1; D: TRBD1; J: TRBJ1-1; DNA: TGCAGCGCCCAGGGGGACAGGGTGAACACTGAAGCTTTCTTT; CDR3: CSAQGDRVNTEAFF
size: -; V: TRBV27; D: -; J: TRBJ2-7; DNA: TGTGCCAGCAGTTTAGCCCGCTCCTACGAGCAGTACTTC; CDR3: CASSLARSYEQYF
size: -; V: TRBV10-2; D: TRBD1; J: TRBJ1-2; DNA: TGCGCCAGCAGTCCACCGGGACAGGCCCTGGGCTTGAAAACCTTC; CDR3: CASSPPGQALGLKTF
size: once; V: TRBV4-2; D: -; J: TRBJ2-7; DNA: TGTGCCAGCAGCCAAGACCTTTACTCCTTGGAGCAGTACTTC; CDR3: CASSQDLYSLEQYF
size: -; V: TRBV7-3; D: -; J: TRBJ2-7; DNA: TGTGCCAGCAGCTTAGGTCTTGGGTCTACCTACGAGCAGTACTTC; CDR3: CASSLGLGSTYEQYF
size: -; V: TRBV7-2; D: TRBD1; J: TRBJ2-7; DNA: TGTGCCAGCCAGGGGACAGGGTCGGGCGAGCAGTACTTC; CDR3: CASQGTGSGEQYF
size: -; V: TRBV9; D: TRBD1; J: TRBJ2-7; DNA: TGTGCCAGCAGCGTAGTGGGACAGGGAAGAATTGGAGAGCAGTACTTC; CDR3: CASSVVGQGRIGEQYF
size: -; V: TRBV19; D: -; J: TRBJ2-2; DNA: TGTGCCAGTAGTATCGACTGGTGGGCTGGGAACACCGGGGAGCTGTTTTTT; CDR3: CASSIDWWAGNTGELFF
size: -; V: TRBV30; D: -; J: TRBJ2-7; DNA: TGTGCCTGGGAGACAGATACCTACGAGCAGTACTTC; CDR3: CAWETDTYEQYF
size: -; V: TRBV11-2; D: -; J: TRBJ2-5; DNA: TGTGCCAGCAGCGCAACTGAGACCCAGTACTTC; CDR3: CASSATETQYF
size: -; V: TRBV15; D: TRBD2; J: TRBJ2-3; DNA: TGTGCCACCAGCAGAGGGCTAGCGGGAGAAGGCGATACGCAGTATTTT; CDR3: CATSRGLAGEGDTQYF
size: -; V: TRBV29-1; D: -; J: TRBJ2-1; DNA: TGCAGCGTTGAAGATCCCCGGGGCGCCCTCAATGAGCAGTTCTTC; CDR3: CSVEDPRGALNEQFF
size: -; V: TRBV3-1/TRBV3-2; D: -; J: TRBJ2-1; DNA: TGTGCCAGCAGTCAGGGGCTAGCGGACAATGAGCAGTTCTTC; CDR3: CASSQGLADNEQFF
size: -; V: TRBV28; D: -; J: TRBJ1-2; DNA: TGTGCCAGCAGCTTGGGGAGAGGGGAGGACTATGGCTACACCTTC; CDR3: CASSLGRGEDYGYTF
size: -; V: TRBV3-1/TRBV3-2; D: -; J: TRBJ2-2; DNA: TGTGCCAGCAGCTCCCGGCAGGACACCGGGGAGCTGTTTTTT; CDR3: CASSSRQDTGELFF
size: -; V: TRBV7-9; D: -; J: TRBJ1-1; DNA: TGTGCCAGCAGCTCTTCAGGGATTGAAGCTTTCTTT; CDR3: CASSSSGIEAFF
size: -; V: TRBV28; D: TRBD2; J: TRBJ2-1; DNA: TGTGCCAGCAGTTTACGCGGGAGGGCCGAAGTGCAGTTCTTC; CDR3: CASSLRGRAEVQFF
size: -; V: TRBV12-3/TRBV12-4; D: -; J: TRBJ2-7; DNA: TGTGCCAGCAGTTATGACGTCCTCGGGCAGTACTTC; CDR3: CASSYDVLGQYF
size: -; V: TRBV28; D: -; J: TRBJ2-5; DNA: TGTGCCAGCAGCGGGACATTCCAAGAGACCCAGTACTTC; CDR3: CASSGTFQETQYF
size: -; V: TRBV27; D: -; J: TRBJ2-7; DNA: TGTGCCAGCAGTCTGGACGTTGACTCCTACGAGCAGTACTTC; CDR3: CASSLDVDSYEQYF
size: -; V: TRBV27; D: TRBD2; J: TRBJ2-1; DNA: TGTGCCAGCAGTCTTAGCGGGGGGGCCTACAATGAGCAGTTCTTC; CDR3: CASSLSGGAYNEQFF
size: -; V: TRBV12-3/TRBV12-4; D: -; J: TRBJ2-1; DNA: TGTGCCAGCAGTTTTAGCTCCTACAATGAGCAGTTCTTC; CDR3: CASSFSSYNEQFF
size: once; V: TRBV7-9; D: -; J: TRBJ2-5; DNA: TGTGCCAGCAGCTCTAAAGGATTTTCTCAAGAGACCCAGTACTTC; CDR3: CASSSKGFSQETQYF
size: -; V: TRBV6-5; D: TRBD2; J: TRBJ2-3; DNA: TGTGCCAGCAGTTACGGGACTAGCGGGACCTTAACGTATTTT; CDR3: CASSYGTSGTLTYF
size: -; V: TRBV28; D: -; J: TRBJ1-5; DNA: TGTGCCAGCAGTCCCCAGGGAGCTATTAATCAGCCCCAGCATTTT; CDR3: CASSPQGAINQPQHF
size: -; V: TRBV5-6; D: -; J: TRBJ2-5; DNA: TGTGCCAGCAGCCTGATTAGACAGGTCCAAGAGACCCAGTACTTC; CDR3: CASSLIRQVQETQYF
size: -; V: TRBV30; D: -; J: TRBJ2-1; DNA: TGTGCCTGGAGTCCCGAGACGCGTAGCTCCTACAATGAGCAGTTCTTC; CDR3: CAWSPETRSSYNEQFF
size: -; V: TRBV27; D: -; J: TRBJ1-5; DNA: TGTGCCAGCAGTTTTGGATATAGCAATCAGCCCCAGCATTTT; CDR3: CASSFGYSNQPQHF
size: -; V: TRBV15; D: -; J: TRBJ2-1; DNA: TGTGCCACCAGCGGGAGCTCCTACAATGAGCAGTTCTTC; CDR3: CATSGSSYNEQFF
size: -; V: TRBV27; D: TRBD1; J: TRBJ2-7; DNA: TGTGCCAGCAGTTGGGACAGCTCCTACGAGCAGTACTTC; CDR3: CASSWDSSYEQYF
size: -; V: TRBV24-1; D: -; J: TRBJ2-3; DNA: TGTGCCACCAGTGATAGGGACATCTCTAGCACAGATACGCAGTATTTT; CDR3: CATSDRDISSTDTQYF
size: -; V: TRBV29-1; D: TRBD2; J: TRBJ2-7; DNA: TGCAGCGTTGAGACTAGCGGGAGCTTCCGCGAGCAGTACTTC; CDR3: CSVETSGSFREQYF
size: -; V: TRBV10-3; D: -; J: TRBJ1-1; DNA: TGTGCCATCAGTGAGTCGGTAGAGTACACTGAAGCTTTCTTT; CDR3: CAISESVEYTEAFF
size: -; V: TRBV5-4; D: TRBD1; J: TRBJ2-7; DNA: TGTGCCAGCGGGACAGGGGTAACCTACGAGCAGTACTTC; CDR3: CASGTGVTYEQYF
size: -; V: TRBV5-4; D: TRBD2; J: TRBJ2-3; DNA: TGTGCCAGCAGCCTGGCGGGGGTTGGCACAGATACGCAGTATTTT; CDR3: CASSLAGVGTDTQYF
size: -; V: TRBV10-3; D: TRBD2; J: TRBJ2-7; DNA: TGTGCCATCAGTGAGCGACTAGCGGGCGGCGAGCAGTACTTC; CDR3: CAISERLAGGEQYF